This T cell receptor beta chain was captured by sequencing in a study of tumor-infiltrating lymphocytes in localized non-small cell lung cancer. Across the whole study: Tumor tissue and non-adjacent uninvolved lung came from each patient. General observations from the study: Not all patients were TCR sequenced, owing to tissue quantity. Higher tumor T cell infiltration than in uninvolved lung was supported by TCRbeta sequencing. No T-cell fraction difference was seen between IM1 and IM2 tumors.

Comments on this clone: The antigen is undetermined.

The repertoire was sequenced with immunoSEQ multiplex PCR; TCRdb's copy has only in-frame clones and lacks some. The profile shows roughly 16,000 clones, just under 80% of them singletons. The CDR3 length is 19 residues. V gave up 2 bases and J gave up 5 bases, with 27 bases separating them. Germline CDR1 LNHDA, CDR2 SQIVND (reference sequence). The sequence came from a human donor with non-small cell lung cancer. The chain combines TRBV19 with TRBJ1-1, with D perhaps matching TRBD1 (6 bases). Sequencing was carried out using lung tumor tissue. CDR3: CASSIRIYRARIVETEAFF. In DNA form, the CDR3 reads TGTGCCAGTAGTATAAGAATCTACAGGGCCCGTATTGTAGAGACTGAAGCTTTCTTT.